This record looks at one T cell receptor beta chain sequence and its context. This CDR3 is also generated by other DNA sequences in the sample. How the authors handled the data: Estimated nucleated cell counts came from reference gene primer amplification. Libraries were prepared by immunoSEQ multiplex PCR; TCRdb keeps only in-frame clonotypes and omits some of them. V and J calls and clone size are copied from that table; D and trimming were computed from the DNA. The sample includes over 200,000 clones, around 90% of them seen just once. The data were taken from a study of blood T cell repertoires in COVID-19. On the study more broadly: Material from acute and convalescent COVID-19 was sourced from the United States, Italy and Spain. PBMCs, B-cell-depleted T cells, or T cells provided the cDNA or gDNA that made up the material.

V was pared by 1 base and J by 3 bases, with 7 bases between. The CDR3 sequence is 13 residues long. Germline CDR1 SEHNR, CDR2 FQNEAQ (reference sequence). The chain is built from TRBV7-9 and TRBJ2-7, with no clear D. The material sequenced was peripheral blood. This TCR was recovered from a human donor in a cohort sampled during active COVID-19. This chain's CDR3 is CASSLVSSYEQYF. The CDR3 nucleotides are TGTGCCAGCAGCTTAGTTTCCAGCTACGAGCAGTACTTC.